This is a list of T cell receptor beta chains from one sample in a study of T-cell reconstitution after alpha-beta-depleted transplantation in children. TCRdb used MiXCR to reprocess the PCR reads, holding one entry per CDR3 protein. The sample shows under 750,000 distinct CDR3 sequences, 23% of them seen only once. The sample in question was PBMCs, mostly from graft donor cells, obtained 360 days after TCRalphabeta/CD19-depleted stem cell transplant. These TCRs come from a boy in the first two years of life who had a stem cell transplant for acute myeloid leukemia, so the T cells may come from the graft donor. The conserved cysteine and the conserved F or W are not part of the CDR3 here.

v_gene,len,j_gene,CDR3aa
TRBV2,13,TRBJ2-1,ASQRGANSYNEQF
TRBV24-1,12,TRBJ2-2,ATREGLNTGELF
TRBV6-5,16,TRBJ2-3,ASSYLSERDRETDTQY
TRBV12-3/TRBV12-4,9,TRBJ2-2,ASSLNWELF
TRBV15,11,TRBJ2-4,ATSRDEGDSQY
TRBV18,10,TRBJ1-4,ASSPNQEKLF
TRBV9,12,TRBJ1-2,ASSKRDGDYGYT
TRBV20-1,17,TRBJ2-3,SATPGTGGTGLDADTQY
TRBV20-1,12,TRBJ2-1,SARRTSGGLEQF
TRBV7-3,15,TRBJ2-1,ASSTTGPFTLYNEQF
TRBV11-1,12,TRBJ2-5,ASSPGTLQETQY
TRBV11-3,9,TRBJ2-4,ASSLGEYKY
TRBV9,18,TRBJ2-1,ASTPKPTGTSGGAGREQF
TRBV5-1,10,TRBJ2-7,ASTGEGYEQY
TRBV24-1,14,TRBJ2-1,ATSETGTSGYNEQF
TRBV11-2,15,TRBJ2-3,ASSLGSPSGGTDTQY
TRBV7-9,14,TRBJ2-1,ASSFLAGSSYNEQF
TRBV29-1,11,TRBJ2-1,SVVAVLGNEQF
TRBV15,14,TRBJ2-7,ATSRDQGTVSYEQY
TRBV20-1,12,TRBJ2-5,SARDEVWEETQY
TRBV20-1,9,TRBJ2-7,SARRGGEQY
TRBV12-3/TRBV12-4,10,TRBJ1-2,ASSAGNYGYT
TRBV20-1,15,TRBJ2-1,SANVGSTSGFYNEQF
TRBV7-8,15,TRBJ2-2,ASRLRRGGSLTGELF